Included here is one TCR beta chain sequence, with context. Germline V lookup: CDR1 SNHLY, CDR2 FYNNEI. The length of the CDR3 is 13 residues. The J segment lost 6 bases and the V segment lost 11 bases, leaving 13 bases of the junction unmatched. The data derive from a study of cytomegalovirus exposure and HLA in healthy donors. At the level of the study: Early released data had tens of millions of unique TCRs, all coming from HLA-typed donors.

PCR was performed using 60 Vbeta and 13 Jbeta primers. The method was immunoSEQ multiplex PCR; TCRdb's version includes in-frame clones alone and lacks a portion of them. This sample carries some 120,000 clones, about 80% of them seen once, and the ten largest clones take 1%. The source of this sequence is a man aged 40-55 years in good health and CMV-seronegative. Sample: PBMCs. The J gene is TRBJ2-7, the V gene TRBV2; 7 bases map to TRBD2. The CDR3 nucleotides read TGTGCCTCGGGGACTACGTCTGCTCGCGAGCAGTACTTC. Translated, it gives CASGTTSAREQYF.